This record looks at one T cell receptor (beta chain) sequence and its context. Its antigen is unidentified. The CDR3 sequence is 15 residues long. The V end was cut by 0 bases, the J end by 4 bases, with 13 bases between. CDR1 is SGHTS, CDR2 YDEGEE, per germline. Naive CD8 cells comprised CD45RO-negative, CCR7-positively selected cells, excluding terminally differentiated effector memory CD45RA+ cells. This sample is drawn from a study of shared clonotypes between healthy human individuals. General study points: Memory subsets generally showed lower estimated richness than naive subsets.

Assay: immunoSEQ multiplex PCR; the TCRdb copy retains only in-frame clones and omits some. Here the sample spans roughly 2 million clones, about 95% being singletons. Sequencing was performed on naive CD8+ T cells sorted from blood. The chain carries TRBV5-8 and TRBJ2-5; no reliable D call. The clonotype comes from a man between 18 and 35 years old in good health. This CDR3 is CASSLDSGGLETQYF. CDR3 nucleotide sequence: TGTGCCAGCAGCTTGGATTCAGGTGGCCTAGAGACCCAGTACTTC.